The 20 T cell receptor beta chains below come from one sample, sequenced in a study of cytomegalovirus exposure and HLA in healthy donors. This table comes from immunoSEQ multiplex PCR, and its TCRdb copy is limited to in-frame clones, with some not included. The sample shows 57,000 or so clones, roughly nine tenths of them seen only once. Specimen: PBMCs. The receptors come from a woman under 40 in good health and CMV-seronegative.

This clone was detected only once. V gene TRBV6-5 combines with J gene TRBJ2-1, with 10 positions matching TRBD2. This CDR3 is 15 amino acids long. The V segment lost 5 bases and the J segment 4 bases; nucleotides outside the gene matches: 5. Germline V gene data show CDR1 as MNHEY and CDR2 as SVGAGI. CDR3 region: CASSLRTSGYNEQFF. The CDR3 bases are TGTGCCAGCAGTCTCCGGACTAGCGGATACAATGAGCAGTTCTTC.

The chain combines TRBV6-5 with TRBJ2-1; 7 bases line up with TRBD2. J gave up 0 bases and V 6 bases, and 5 bases lay outside the gene matches. The CDR3 has 15 residues. Germline CDR1 and CDR2: MNHEY and SVGAGI. The CDR3 sequence is CASSRGSGSYNEQFF. The CDR3 DNA sequence: TGTGCCAGCAGCCGCGGGAGCGGCTCCTACAATGAGCAGTTCTTC.

The chain recombines TRBV6-5 with TRBJ2-5; D unresolved. Trimming pared 1 base from V and 3 bases from J, leaving 6 bases between. The germline CDR1 and CDR2 sequences are MNHEY and SVGAGI. This CDR3 region has 13 residues. As DNA, the CDR3 is TGTGCCAGCAGTTACTTAGAGAAAGAGACCCAGTACTTC. The encoded protein is CASSYLEKETQYF.

The rearrangement links TRBV28 to TRBJ1-5; 8 nucleotides line up with TRBD1. V lost 0 bases, J lost 0 bases, and 13 bases stayed unmatched. The CDR3 is 20 residues long. Germline values: CDR1 MDHEN, CDR2 SYDVKM. Here the CDR3 DNA reads TGTGCCAGCAGTTTATGGGGAGGACAGGGCAGTCTGTATAGCAATCAGCCCCAGCATTTT. It yields the protein CASSLWGGQGSLYSNQPQHF. The full variable domain, completed using reference TRBV28 and TRBJ1-5, is DVKVTQSSRYLVKRTGEKVFLECVQDMDHENMFWYRQDPGLGLRLIYFSYDVKMKEKGDIPEGYSVSREKKERFSLILESASTNQTSMYLCASSLWGGQGSLYSNQPQHFGDGTRLSIL.

This chain joins TRBV10-2 and TRBJ1-1, with D tentatively TRBD1 (5 bases). The V and J ends lost 6 bases and 10 bases respectively, with 18 bases between them. CDR1 is WSHSY and CDR2 is SAAADI in the germline V gene. CDR3 length: 13 amino acids. The CDR3 DNA follows: TGCGCCAGCAGGGGCAGCCCAGGGCTAGGAGCTTTCTTT. This codes for CASRGSPGLGAFF.

CDR3 residues: CASSGTGTTGSQTQYF. The CDR3 DNA follows: TGTGCCAGCAGCGGGACCGGGACTACCGGTTCTCAGACCCAGTACTTC. V and J are TRBV9 and TRBJ2-5; 7 nucleotides match TRBD2. Trimming removed 3 bases from V and 6 bases from J; junction bases left unmatched: 14. The CDR3 sequence is 16 residues long. Per the germline V gene, CDR1 is SGDLS and CDR2 is YYNGEE.

The gene calls are TRBV28 and TRBJ1-2, with 7 positions matching TRBD1. Trimming took 1 base from V and 7 from J; bases not matched to a gene: 9. This CDR3 spans 15 amino acids. Germline assignment: CDR1 MDHEN and CDR2 SYDVKM. DNA for the CDR3: TGTGCCAGCAGTTTATACTTAGGGGGCAAGGGTGGCTACACCTTC. Its translation is CASSLYLGGKGGYTF.

V gene TRBV7-9 combines with J gene TRBJ2-1; 10 bases map to TRBD1. Looked up from germline, CDR1 is SEHNR and CDR2 is FQNEAQ (reference sequence). The CDR3 extends over 15 amino acids. V shed 4 bases and J 4 bases; nucleotides not matched to a gene: 4. CDR3 in amino acids: CASSSGQGSYNEQFF. CDR3 nucleotides: TGTGCCAGCAGCTCGGGACAGGGGTCGTACAATGAGCAGTTCTTC.

Of note for this clone: The junction departs from germline at one end; a sequencing error may be responsible. The chain joins TRBV7-7 to TRBJ2-1; D possibly corresponds to TRBD1 (6 bases). The CDR3 totals 15 residues. Per the germline V gene, CDR1 is SSHAT and CDR2 is FNYEAQ (reference sequence). The CDR3 spells CASSYRDKRHNEQFF. The CDR3 DNA reads TGTGCTAGCAGCTACCGGGACAAACGACACAATGAGCAGTTCTTC.

The J gene is TRBJ2-7, the V gene TRBV6-6; D possibly corresponds to TRBD1 (6 bases). The CDR3 contains 13 residues. Germline lookup yields CDR1 MNHNY and CDR2 SVGAGI (reference sequence). V was cut by 2 bases and J by 1 base, with 6 bases left in between. Written as DNA, the CDR3 is TGTGCCAGCAGTTACCAGGGGTCCTACGAGCAGTACTTC. This translates into CASSYQGSYEQYF.

The rearrangement uses TRBV6-1 and TRBJ1-1; the D gene is possibly TRBD1 (5 bases). In germline, CDR1 is MNHNS, CDR2 SASEGT. The length of the CDR3 is 16 residues. Trimming pared 1 base from V and 3 bases from J, leaving 15 bases between. The CDR3 DNA follows: TGTGCCAGCAGTGAAGTATTTGGAGGGGCTGACACTGAAGCTTTCTTT. This translates into CASSEVFGGADTEAFF.

The rearrangement uses TRBV4-1 and TRBJ2-1, with 7 bases aligning to TRBD2. Unmatched junction bases numbered 4, after V lost 0 bases and J lost 2 bases. Germline assignment: CDR1 MGHRA and CDR2 YSYEKL. The CDR3 runs to 16 residues. The CDR3 nucleotides read TGCGCCAGCAGCCAAGAGGGGGGAGGGCCCTACAATGAGCAGTTCTTC. It yields the protein CASSQEGGGPYNEQFF.

The CDR3 reads CASSYRTGVRETQYF. Here the CDR3 DNA reads TGTGCCAGCAGTTACCGGACAGGGGTTCGAGAGACCCAGTACTTC. This sequence joins TRBV6-5 and TRBJ2-5; TRBD1 agrees at 9 bases. V was pared by 2 bases and J by 4 bases, with 5 bases of the junction left unmatched. The germline gives CDR1 MNHEY, CDR2 SVGAGI. The CDR3 totals 15 residues.

This sequence joins TRBV5-4 and TRBJ2-7; 7 bases match TRBD2. The CDR3 extends over 14 amino acids. From germline, CDR1 is SGHNT and CDR2 YYREEE (reference sequence). V was pared by 7 bases and J by 5 bases, with 12 bases of the junction left unmatched. The CDR3 DNA is TGTGCCAGCGCAGAAAATAGCGGGTGGGACGAGCAGTACTTC. It codes for CASAENSGWDEQYF.

J is TRBJ2-7 and V is TRBV4-1; 9 nucleotides line up with TRBD2. The germline CDR1 and CDR2 sequences are MGHRA and YSYEKL. Trimming at V came to 4 bases and at J to 3 bases, leaving 7 bases not matched to a gene. The CDR3 totals 15 residues. The CDR3 bases are TGCGCCAGCAGCCCAGGGGCTAGCGGGGACTACGAGCAGTACTTC. It translates to CASSPGASGDYEQYF.

This clone came up once. The junction shows a germline mismatch at one end, possibly a read error. The chain recombines TRBV7-7 with TRBJ2-7, with 7 bases fitting TRBD1. CDR3 length: 15 amino acids. The germline V gene has CDR1 SSHAT and CDR2 FNYEAQ (reference sequence). CDR3 in amino acids: CASSINRGLTYEQYF. The DNA for the CDR3 is TGTGCTAGCAGCATAAACAGGGGATTAACCTACGAGCAGTACTTC.

The chain links TRBV14 to TRBJ2-7; TRBD2 agrees at 11 bases. Germline V gene sequence: CDR1 SGHDN, CDR2 FVKESK. After removal of 4 bases from V and 2 bases from J, the junction contained 4 bases not matched to a gene. The CDR3 has 15 amino acids. The CDR3 loop is CASSPSGLAAYEQYF. The CDR3 DNA follows: TGTGCCAGCAGCCCGTCGGGACTAGCGGCCTACGAGCAGTACTTC.

This chain connects TRBV27 to TRBJ1-1; D is possibly TRBD1 (6 bases). CDR3 size: 12 residues. V lost 7 bases, J lost 5 bases, and 11 bases lay in between. In germline, CDR1 is MNHEY, CDR2 SMNVEV (reference sequence). CDR3 sequence (DNA): TGTGCCAGCATTAGGGGGGGAACTGAAGCTTTCTTT. Translating it yields CASIRGGTEAFF.

The chain uses TRBV28 and TRBJ1-2; TRBD1 matches at 11 bases. Unmatched junction bases numbered 11, after V lost 2 bases and J lost 6 bases. CDR3 length equals 17 residues. CDR1 and CDR2 (germline): MDHEN, SYDVKM. As DNA, the CDR3 is TGTGCCAGCAGTTTAACCCAAAGGGGACAGGGGGGAAATGGCTACACCTTC. Protein: CASSLTQRGQGGNGYTF.

This clone was detected once. The J gene is TRBJ1-3, the V gene TRBV15, with 7 bases identical to TRBD1. The CDR3 extends over 15 amino acids. Per the germline V gene, CDR1 is LNHNV and CDR2 is YYDKDF (reference sequence). V lost 3 bases to trimming and J lost 0 bases; unmatched junction nucleotides: 2. CDR3 DNA: TGTGCCACCAGCAGGGGACAGAGCTCTGGAAACACCATATATTTT. This gives the protein CATSRGQSSGNTIYF.